The 17 T cell receptor beta chains below come from one sample, sequenced in a study of T cell changes during pregnancy in multiple sclerosis. Some clones are missing from TCRdb's copy, which holds only in-frame ones; the method was immunoSEQ multiplex PCR. The repertoire holds about 24,000 clones, around 85% seen once, with 15% to 18% in the top ten. The source material was CD8+ T cells from peripheral blood mononuclear cells, sampled in the first trimester of pregnancy. The origin of the receptors is a female donor in good health, enrolled as a control in a pregnancy study.

A single count supports this clone. The chain employs TRBV9 and TRBJ1-1; 7 bases fit TRBD1. CDR3 length: 18 amino acids. Trimming removed 4 bases from V and 1 base from J; junction bases left unmatched: 16. Germline-derived CDR1 and CDR2 are SGDLS and YYNGEE. CDR3 nucleotide sequence: TGTGCCAGCAGCACCGCCCCGACAGGGCCCCGGGAGAACACTGAAGCTTTCTTT. The encoded protein is CASSTAPTGPRENTEAFF.

This clone was counted a single time. V usage is TRBV6-1 and J usage is TRBJ2-7; TRBD1 matches at 9 bases. J gave up 6 bases and V 0 bases, and 6 bases lay outside the gene matches. Per the germline V gene, CDR1 is MNHNS and CDR2 is SASEGT. The CDR3 is made up of 15 amino acids. As DNA, the CDR3 is TGTGCCAGCAGTGAAGCTGGGACAGGGTTTTTCGAGCAGTACTTC. Its protein product is CASSEAGTGFFEQYF.

The V and J genes are TRBV11-3 and TRBJ1-2; TRBD1 might be the D (6 bases). CDR1 is SGHNT, CDR2 YENEEA, per germline. Trimming took 5 bases from V and 9 from J, leaving 13 bases between them. The CDR3 runs 12 residues. CDR3 region: CASSPRGPSYTF. CDR3 coding DNA: TGTGCCAGCAGCCCCAGGGGCCCTAGCTACACCTTC.

The chain recombines TRBV19 with TRBJ1-3; TRBD1 is a possible D gene (5 bases). Germline V CDR1 and CDR2: LNHDA, SQIVND (reference sequence). The V end was cut by 8 bases, the J end by 0 bases, with 17 bases between. This CDR3 region has 16 residues. Here the CDR3 reads CASLGPSLRSGNTIYF. The CDR3 bases are TGTGCCAGTCTGGGGCCGTCTTTACGCTCTGGAAACACCATATATTTT.

V and J are TRBV6-1 and TRBJ2-7; 9 bases are shared with TRBD1. This CDR3 is built from 16 residues. V dropped 0 bases and J dropped 0; count of bases not matched to a gene: 3. Germline V gene lookup returns CDR1 MNHNS and CDR2 SASEGT. In DNA, the CDR3 is TGTGCCAGCAGTGAAGCGGGACAGGGCTACTCCTACGAGCAGTACTTC. Protein product: CASSEAGQGYSYEQYF.

V is TRBV27 and J is TRBJ1-1; D perhaps matches TRBD1 (6 bases). There are 19 residues in the CDR3. Germline V gene lookup returns CDR1 MNHEY and CDR2 SMNVEV (reference sequence). Trimming shortened V by 5 bases and J by 0 bases, and 25 bases separated the two germline ends. The CDR3 protein is CASSHPGTRIRGMNTEAFF. CDR3 DNA: TGTGCCAGCAGTCATCCCGGGACAAGGATTAGGGGTATGAACACTGAAGCTTTCTTT.

The V and J genes are TRBV7-7 and TRBJ2-2, with 8 bases identical to TRBD1. Germline V gives CDR1 SSHAT, CDR2 FNYEAQ (reference sequence). The CDR3 length is 15 residues. J lost 4 bases, V lost 2 bases, and 3 bases had no gene match. The CDR3 nucleotides read TGTGCCAGCAGCTTAACAGGGGGAGGCACCGGGGAGCTGTTTTTT. Protein: CASSLTGGGTGELFF. The full variable domain, rest sourced from reference TRBV7-7 and TRBJ2-2, is GAGVSQSPRYKVTKRGQDVTLRCDPISSHATLYWYQQALGQGPEFLTYFNYEAQPDKSGLPSDRFSAERPEGSISTLTIQRTEQRDSAMYRCASSLTGGGTGELFFGEGSRLTVL.

The gene calls are TRBV27 and TRBJ1-6; no reliable D call. V lost 7 bases and J 0 bases, leaving 13 bases between the germline ends. This CDR3 has 16 residues. Germline-derived CDR1 and CDR2 are MNHEY and SMNVEV (reference sequence). The CDR3, as DNA: TGTGCCAGCAACACAGACGGAAGCTCCTATAATTCACCCCTCCACTTT. Translated: CASNTDGSSYNSPLHF.

This clone was seen more than once but under ten times. The gene calls are TRBV5-6 and TRBJ1-1; 9 bases fit TRBD1. Germline loops: CDR1 SGHDT, CDR2 YYEEEE. The CDR3 is 14 residues long. J was trimmed by 6 bases and V by 3 bases; bases with no gene match: 6. The CDR3 DNA follows: TGTGCCAGCAGCTCAGGACAGGGGAGGCCTGAAGCTTTCTTT. It specifies CASSSGQGRPEAFF.

V is TRBV9 and J is TRBJ2-1; TRBD2 agrees at 14 bases. This CDR3 comprises 19 residues. From germline, CDR1 is SGDLS and CDR2 YYNGEE. V lost 0 bases and J lost 3; bases outside the gene matches: 8. The CDR3 bases are TGTGCCAGCAGCGTAGGAGGGACTAGCGGGAGTACCCGCTACAATGAGCAGTTCTTC. It codes for CASSVGGTSGSTRYNEQFF. Using reference TRBV9 and TRBJ2-1 for the parts outside the CDR3, the full variable domain is DSGVTQTPKHLITATGQRVTLRCSPRSGDLSVYWYQQSLDQGLQFLIQYYNGEERAKGNILERFSAQQFPDLHSELNLSSLELGDSALYFCASSVGGTSGSTRYNEQFFGPGTRLTVL.

The chain uses TRBV27 and TRBJ1-2; D might be TRBD1 (6 bases). The CDR3 is 19 residues long. Between the trimmed V and J ends, which lost 4 bases and 2 bases, there was a span of 26 bases. CDR1 is MNHEY, CDR2 SMNVEV, per germline (reference sequence). CDR3 in amino acids: CASSSLLGQGLLPNYGYTF. The CDR3 DNA reads as TGTGCCAGCAGTTCCCTCTTAGGGCAGGGGTTGTTACCCAACTATGGCTACACCTTC.

V and J are TRBV19 and TRBJ1-3; D perhaps matches TRBD1 (6 bases). Germline loops: CDR1 LNHDA, CDR2 SQIVND (reference sequence). There are 15 residues in the CDR3. Trimming took off 4 bases at V and 0 bases at J, with 10 bases between the two ends. CDR3 DNA: TGTGCCAGTAGTACAGGGGCCGACTCTGGAAACACCATATATTTT. This codes for CASSTGADSGNTIYF. The full variable domain, rest sourced from reference TRBV19 and TRBJ1-3, is DGGITQSPKYLFRKEGQNVTLSCEQNLNHDAMYWYRQDPGQGLRLIYYSQIVNDFQKGDIAEGYSVSREKKESFPLTVTSAQKNPTAFYLCASSTGADSGNTIYFGEGSWLTVV.

This rearrangement joins TRBV27 to TRBJ2-3, with D perhaps TRBD1 (5 bases). The CDR3 length is 16 residues. Trimming stripped 2 bases from V and 0 bases from J, with 12 bases between. The germline V gene encodes CDR1 MNHEY and CDR2 SMNVEV (reference sequence). The CDR3 loop is CASSLQGLPSTDTQYF. As DNA, the CDR3 is TGTGCCAGCAGTTTACAGGGTTTGCCTAGCACAGATACGCAGTATTTT.

This chain uses TRBV7-9 with TRBJ1-1, with TRBD1 identical over 7 bases. This CDR3 is built from 14 residues. Trimming cost V 3 bases and J 5 bases; bases outside gene matches: 6. Germline V gives CDR1 SEHNR, CDR2 FQNEAQ (reference sequence). The CDR3 DNA reads TGTGCCAGCAGCTTCGACAGGGTGGGAACTGAAGCTTTCTTT. It is translated as CASSFDRVGTEAFF.

The chain couples TRBV6-1 to TRBJ2-3, with a tentative D call TRBD2 (5 bases). From germline, CDR1 is MNHNS and CDR2 SASEGT. This CDR3 is built from 13 residues. Trimming removed 7 bases at V and 3 bases at J, with 11 bases between. CDR3 sequence reads: CASNFGETDTQYF. The CDR3 nucleotides are TGTGCCAGCAACTTTGGGGAGACAGATACGCAGTATTTT.

The rearrangement links TRBV7-9 to TRBJ1-6; TRBD1 agrees at 11 bases. CDR3 length: 16 amino acids. The germline V gene has CDR1 SEHNR and CDR2 FQNEAQ (reference sequence). V dropped 6 bases and J dropped 5; count of bases not matched to a gene: 6. The CDR3 loop is CASSSPGQGDNSPLHF. CDR3 nucleotide sequence: TGTGCCAGCAGTTCGCCGGGACAGGGGGATAATTCACCCCTCCACTTT.

This chain uses TRBV4-3 with TRBJ2-5; 7 bases line up with TRBD2. Losses at the gene ends were 3 bases for V and 2 bases for J; bases not matched to a gene: 12. The CDR3 has 17 amino acids. The germline gives CDR1 LGHNA, CDR2 YSLEER. CDR3 DNA sequence: TGCGCCAGCAGCCACCTACACCCCCCCGGGGGGCAAGAGACCCAGTACTTC. Protein: CASSHLHPPGGQETQYF.